The rows below give T cell receptor beta chains drawn from one sample of a study of control samples from healthy donors and cancer patients. The protocol was immunoSEQ multiplex PCR, while the TCRdb copy is restricted to in-frame clones and leaves out a portion. The sample comprises 150,000 to 200,000 clones, around nine tenths of which are singletons, and more than 1.5% rests with the top ten. The sample comprised blood. All receptors come from a man younger than 35 in good health. CDR3s include the opening cysteine and the closing phenylalanine or tryptophan. The order of the fields is CDR3 DNA, CDR3 protein, clone size, J gene, V gene, D gene. The D gene is left open where the match is weak. Expanded clones are given a class, and other clones once, few, many or no size at all.

CDR3nt: TGTGCCAGCAGCGGGGGGGCGTCGGCAGATACGCAGTATTTT
CDR3aa: CASSGGASADTQYF
abundance: -
j_gene: TRBJ2-3
v_gene: TRBV5-6
d_gene: -

CDR3nt: TGTGCCAGCTCACTCTCTTCCGGCGGGGGCCTGAACAATGAGCAGTTCTTC
CDR3aa: CASSLSSGGGLNNEQFF
abundance: once
j_gene: TRBJ2-1
v_gene: TRBV18
d_gene: -

CDR3nt: TGTGCCAGCAGCTCGGACAGGGCTAACTATGGCTACACCTTC
CDR3aa: CASSSDRANYGYTF
abundance: -
j_gene: TRBJ1-2
v_gene: TRBV7-2
d_gene: TRBD1

CDR3nt: TGTGCCAGCTCACCTCAGGAAACCGGACGGGCCAGCAATCAGCCCCAGCATTTT
CDR3aa: CASSPQETGRASNQPQHF
abundance: few
j_gene: TRBJ1-5
v_gene: TRBV18
d_gene: -

CDR3nt: TGTGCCAGCAGCGTAGCAGAGACCCAGTACTTC
CDR3aa: CASSVAETQYF
abundance: -
j_gene: TRBJ2-5
v_gene: TRBV9
d_gene: -

CDR3nt: TGCAGTGCTAGTGTGTTTAGTGCTGTAAGTGGCCCTAATCAGCCCCAGCATTTT
CDR3aa: CSASVFSAVSGPNQPQHF
abundance: -
j_gene: TRBJ1-5
v_gene: TRBV20-1
d_gene: -

CDR3nt: TGTGCCAGCAGTCTACGGGACGTGGTCTACGAGCAGTACTTC
CDR3aa: CASSLRDVVYEQYF
abundance: -
j_gene: TRBJ2-7
v_gene: TRBV6-2/TRBV6-3
d_gene: -

CDR3nt: TGTGCCAGTAGTATCACTGGGGCCAAGGGAAACACCATATATTTT
CDR3aa: CASSITGAKGNTIYF
abundance: -
j_gene: TRBJ1-3
v_gene: TRBV19
d_gene: -

CDR3nt: TGTGCCAGCAGCTCGACTTTGAACACTGAAGCTTTCTTT
CDR3aa: CASSSTLNTEAFF
abundance: -
j_gene: TRBJ1-1
v_gene: TRBV5-6
d_gene: -

CDR3nt: TGTGCCAGCATGCGCGTGGGCACCGGGGAGCTGTTTTTT
CDR3aa: CASMRVGTGELFF
abundance: -
j_gene: TRBJ2-2
v_gene: TRBV25-1
d_gene: -

CDR3nt: TGTGCCAGCAGTGAAGGCCGGGGGACCGGGGAGCTGTTTTTT
CDR3aa: CASSEGRGTGELFF
abundance: -
j_gene: TRBJ2-2
v_gene: TRBV2
d_gene: -

CDR3nt: TGTGCCACCAGTGATGGCGGGGGGAGCGGGGAGCTGTTTTTT
CDR3aa: CATSDGGGSGELFF
abundance: -
j_gene: TRBJ2-2
v_gene: TRBV24-1
d_gene: TRBD2

CDR3nt: TGTGCCAGCAGTGAGCCCCGGGGGGGCTACACCTTC
CDR3aa: CASSEPRGGYTF
abundance: few
j_gene: TRBJ1-2
v_gene: TRBV2
d_gene: -

CDR3nt: TGTGCCAGCAGCCCGGCCTTGACAGGCTGGGAGCAGTTCTTC
CDR3aa: CASSPALTGWEQFF
abundance: -
j_gene: TRBJ2-1
v_gene: TRBV9
d_gene: -

CDR3nt: TGTGCCATCCATAGCGCGACGGGCGATGAGCAGTTCTTC
CDR3aa: CAIHSATGDEQFF
abundance: -
j_gene: TRBJ2-1
v_gene: TRBV27
d_gene: -

CDR3nt: TGTGCCAGCAGCCAAGACAGCTATGGCTACACCTTC
CDR3aa: CASSQDSYGYTF
abundance: -
j_gene: TRBJ1-2
v_gene: TRBV13
d_gene: -

CDR3nt: TGCGCCAGCAGGCTAGCGGGGGGGCCCCCCGGGGAGCTGTTTTTT
CDR3aa: CASRLAGGPPGELFF
abundance: once
j_gene: TRBJ2-2
v_gene: TRBV5-1
d_gene: TRBD2

CDR3nt: TGTGCCAGCAGCCAGGAGGCAAGCGCCTTCTCCTACAATGAGCAGTTCTTC
CDR3aa: CASSQEASAFSYNEQFF
abundance: -
j_gene: TRBJ2-1
v_gene: TRBV4-2
d_gene: -

CDR3nt: TGTGCCAGCGGTGGAACTTACACCGGGGAGCTGTTTTTT
CDR3aa: CASGGTYTGELFF
abundance: -
j_gene: TRBJ2-2
v_gene: TRBV3-1/TRBV3-2
d_gene: -

CDR3nt: TGTGCCTGGAGCCCTGGGGGCGGCCGGGGTGAGCAGTTCTTC
CDR3aa: CAWSPGGGRGEQFF
abundance: -
j_gene: TRBJ2-1
v_gene: TRBV30
d_gene: -

CDR3nt: TGTGCCAGCAGTCTGGGACTTTTCTACGAGCAGTACTTC
CDR3aa: CASSLGLFYEQYF
abundance: -
j_gene: TRBJ2-7
v_gene: TRBV27
d_gene: -

CDR3nt: TGTGCCACTTCCCCCGGGGGCACAGATACGCAGTATTTT
CDR3aa: CATSPGGTDTQYF
abundance: -
j_gene: TRBJ2-3
v_gene: TRBV28
d_gene: -

CDR3nt: TGTGCCAGCAGCTCAACCGGGACCCCAGGGAACACCATATATTTT
CDR3aa: CASSSTGTPGNTIYF
abundance: few
j_gene: TRBJ1-3
v_gene: TRBV7-3
d_gene: -

CDR3nt: TGTGCCAGCTATCGGGGGGTGTCGGGAAACATTCAGTACTTC
CDR3aa: CASYRGVSGNIQYF
abundance: -
j_gene: TRBJ2-4
v_gene: TRBV6-5
d_gene: TRBD2

CDR3nt: TGCGCCAGCAGCCAAACTCCCCCCCCGGGGATGGACACCGGGGAGCTGTTTTTT
CDR3aa: CASSQTPPPGMDTGELFF
abundance: -
j_gene: TRBJ2-2
v_gene: TRBV4-1
d_gene: -

CDR3nt: TGTGCCAGCAGCACATATTTAGGGGAGCTGTTTTTT
CDR3aa: CASSTYLGELFF
abundance: -
j_gene: TRBJ2-2
v_gene: TRBV7-2
d_gene: -

CDR3nt: TGTGCCAGCAGCCCCAGAGCGGTGGTAGGCACTGAAGCTTTCTTT
CDR3aa: CASSPRAVVGTEAFF
abundance: -
j_gene: TRBJ1-1
v_gene: TRBV7-8
d_gene: -

CDR3nt: TGTGCCAGCAGCTTGTTGGCGCCCTCTATTGGTAATGAGCAGTTCTTC
CDR3aa: CASSLLAPSIGNEQFF
abundance: -
j_gene: TRBJ2-1
v_gene: TRBV5-4
d_gene: -

CDR3nt: TGCGCCAGCAGCCAAGACTCTATGGACGGGGGGGCAACCAATGAGCAGTTCTTC
CDR3aa: CASSQDSMDGGATNEQFF
abundance: -
j_gene: TRBJ2-1
v_gene: TRBV4-1
d_gene: TRBD2

CDR3nt: TGTGCCAGCAGCTACCAGCAGGGGGACAGGGGAAATCAGCCCCAGCATTTT
CDR3aa: CASSYQQGDRGNQPQHF
abundance: -
j_gene: TRBJ1-5
v_gene: TRBV7-7
d_gene: TRBD1

CDR3nt: TGCGCCAGCAGCTTGGCCCCGGGTAGGAAGGGTGGCTACACCTTC
CDR3aa: CASSLAPGRKGGYTF
abundance: -
j_gene: TRBJ1-2
v_gene: TRBV5-1
d_gene: -

CDR3nt: TGTGCCAGCAGTTTTTTAGCCAAAAACATTCAGTACTTC
CDR3aa: CASSFLAKNIQYF
abundance: -
j_gene: TRBJ2-4
v_gene: TRBV12-3/TRBV12-4
d_gene: -

CDR3nt: TGTGCCAGCAGTTCAAGGGGAACTACTGAAGCTTTCTTT
CDR3aa: CASSSRGTTEAFF
abundance: -
j_gene: TRBJ1-1
v_gene: TRBV7-2
d_gene: -

CDR3nt: TGTGCCGGCGTCCCAGGGGGCACCTACAATGAGCAGTTCTTC
CDR3aa: CAGVPGGTYNEQFF
abundance: -
j_gene: TRBJ2-1
v_gene: TRBV2
d_gene: TRBD1

CDR3nt: TGTGCCTGGAGTGTAAAAAGCAATCAGCCCCAGCATTTT
CDR3aa: CAWSVKSNQPQHF
abundance: -
j_gene: TRBJ1-5
v_gene: TRBV30
d_gene: -

CDR3nt: TGTGCCAGCAGCCCGACAGGGGGCCGTGATACGCAGTATTTT
CDR3aa: CASSPTGGRDTQYF
abundance: -
j_gene: TRBJ2-3
v_gene: TRBV7-9
d_gene: TRBD1

CDR3nt: TGTGCCAGTAGAGAGGGACAAAGAGATACGCAGTATTTT
CDR3aa: CASREGQRDTQYF
abundance: -
j_gene: TRBJ2-3
v_gene: TRBV19
d_gene: -

CDR3nt: TGCAGCGTTGACGGCCAGGGCTTGACAGATACGCAGTATTTT
CDR3aa: CSVDGQGLTDTQYF
abundance: -
j_gene: TRBJ2-3
v_gene: TRBV29-1
d_gene: -

CDR3nt: TGTGCCAGCAGCGTGTACCAGGACTATGGCTACACCTTC
CDR3aa: CASSVYQDYGYTF
abundance: -
j_gene: TRBJ1-2
v_gene: TRBV5-6
d_gene: -

CDR3nt: TGTGCCAGTCAACGTGACAGCTACAATGAGCAGTTCTTC
CDR3aa: CASQRDSYNEQFF
abundance: -
j_gene: TRBJ2-1
v_gene: TRBV28
d_gene: -

CDR3nt: TGTGCCAGCAGCCAAGATCTGGGGGGCAAGGATACGCAGTATTTT
CDR3aa: CASSQDLGGKDTQYF
abundance: -
j_gene: TRBJ2-3
v_gene: TRBV3-1/TRBV3-2
d_gene: -

CDR3nt: TGTGCCAGCAGCCCGATTGGACTGTTTGGTGACGCAGATACGCAGTATTTT
CDR3aa: CASSPIGLFGDADTQYF
abundance: once
j_gene: TRBJ2-3
v_gene: TRBV14
d_gene: -

CDR3nt: TGTGCCAGCAGTTATGACAGCACAGATACGCAGTATTTT
CDR3aa: CASSYDSTDTQYF
abundance: -
j_gene: TRBJ2-3
v_gene: TRBV6-2/TRBV6-3
d_gene: -

CDR3nt: TGTGCCACCAGCAGCCGGGACGGACGTCTGGAGCAGTACTTC
CDR3aa: CATSSRDGRLEQYF
abundance: -
j_gene: TRBJ2-7
v_gene: TRBV15
d_gene: -

CDR3nt: TGTGCCAGCAACGCGGGCACTGAAGCTTTCTTT
CDR3aa: CASNAGTEAFF
abundance: -
j_gene: TRBJ1-1
v_gene: TRBV7-9
d_gene: -

CDR3nt: TGTGCCTGGAGTGTAACTCTAGTTGGCTCCTACAATGAGCAGTTCTTC
CDR3aa: CAWSVTLVGSYNEQFF
abundance: -
j_gene: TRBJ2-1
v_gene: TRBV30
d_gene: -

CDR3nt: TGTGCCTGGAGCGTCCTCTACACTGAAGCTTTCTTT
CDR3aa: CAWSVLYTEAFF
abundance: few
j_gene: TRBJ1-1
v_gene: TRBV30
d_gene: -

CDR3nt: TGTGCCAGCAGCTTAGGAACGGGGTCAGGTTGGATGTGGCAGTTCTTC
CDR3aa: CASSLGTGSGWMWQFF
abundance: -
j_gene: TRBJ2-1
v_gene: TRBV7-2
d_gene: -

CDR3nt: TGTGCCAGCAGCTCAGGAGGGACTAGCGGGGGACCTTACAATGAGCAGTTCTTC
CDR3aa: CASSSGGTSGGPYNEQFF
abundance: -
j_gene: TRBJ2-1
v_gene: TRBV7-3
d_gene: TRBD2

CDR3nt: TGTGCCAGCAGCTTGTCCCCCCAAGAGACCCAGTACTTC
CDR3aa: CASSLSPQETQYF
abundance: many
j_gene: TRBJ2-5
v_gene: TRBV7-3
d_gene: -

CDR3nt: TGTGCCAGCTCACGTGGAGGGTTTAGCTTATCTGGGGCCAACGTCCTGACTTTC
CDR3aa: CASSRGGFSLSGANVLTF
abundance: -
j_gene: TRBJ2-6
v_gene: TRBV18
d_gene: -

CDR3nt: TGCGCCAGCAGCCAATACTACCCCCCAACCTACGAGCAGTACTTC
CDR3aa: CASSQYYPPTYEQYF
abundance: -
j_gene: TRBJ2-7
v_gene: TRBV4-3
d_gene: -